This is a list of T cell receptor beta chains from one sample in a study of blood T cell repertoires in COVID-19. The method was immunoSEQ multiplex PCR; TCRdb's version includes in-frame clones alone and lacks a portion of them. This table has around 50,000 clones, around 80% appearing once. Specimen: peripheral blood. Every receptor here comes from a woman aged 60 to 75 with acute or convalescent COVID-19. Both conserved end residues are part of each CDR3. The D gene is left open where the match is weak. Some rows mark clone size as missing; the rest say once, few, many or name a class of expanded clone.

abundance	d_gene	v_gene	j_gene	CDR3nt	CDR3aa
once	TRBD2	TRBV5-4	TRBJ2-2	TGTGCCAGCAGCTTCGGTGGGGGGGTCACCGGGGAGCTGTTTTTT	CASSFGGGVTGELFF
.	TRBD1	TRBV5-5	TRBJ1-1	TGTGCCAGCAGCTCGGACAGGAGCACTGAAGCTTTCTTT	CASSSDRSTEAFF
.	.	TRBV11-1	TRBJ1-1	TGTGCCAGCAGCTTAAGGGCAGGGGCGAACACTGAAGCTTTCTTT	CASSLRAGANTEAFF
.	.	TRBV5-1	TRBJ2-1	TGCGCCAGCAGCTTGGGCCCTGGACTGAACAATGAGCAGTTCTTC	CASSLGPGLNNEQFF
.	.	TRBV13	TRBJ2-7	TGTGCCAGCAGCTTAGCGGGCTACGAGCAGTACTTC	CASSLAGYEQYF
few	TRBD2	TRBV5-1	TRBJ2-1	TGCGCCAGCAGAACTAGCGGGGGGGCCTACAATGAGCAGTTCTTC	CASRTSGGAYNEQFF
.	.	TRBV4-3	TRBJ1-4	TGCGCCAGCAGCCCGACTCCATTAACTAATGAAAAACTGTTTTTT	CASSPTPLTNEKLFF
.	TRBD1	TRBV5-5	TRBJ1-1	TGTGCCAGCAGCTTGGAGGTCGGGGACAGGGGGCGCACTGAAGCTTTCTTT	CASSLEVGDRGRTEAFF
.	TRBD1	TRBV5-1	TRBJ1-2	TGCGCCAGCAGCACGTCGACAGGGAACTATGGCTACACCTTC	CASSTSTGNYGYTF
.	.	TRBV29-1	TRBJ2-7	TGCAGCGTCGTCACCCCCCAGGGGCACGAGCAGTACTTC	CSVVTPQGHEQYF
.	TRBD2	TRBV4-3	TRBJ2-3	TGCGCCAGCAGCCAAGATCCCAACTTGCGGGGGGGCAAGGATACGCAGTATTTT	CASSQDPNLRGGKDTQYF
.	TRBD1	TRBV2	TRBJ2-7	TGTGCCAGCAGTGGAGGGGACAGGGGCTACGAGCAGTACTTC	CASSGGDRGYEQYF
.	.	TRBV5-4	TRBJ2-7	TGTGCCAGCAGCTTTCGAGGGGGGGGTTACGAGCAGTACTTC	CASSFRGGGYEQYF
.	.	TRBV29-1	TRBJ2-1	TGCAGCGGGGCTTGGGGAGGAGCCTACAATGAGCAGTTCTTC	CSGAWGGAYNEQFF
few	.	TRBV19	TRBJ1-3	TGTGCCAGTAGTATGGGACATAGCAGCTCTGGAAACACCATATATTTT	CASSMGHSSSGNTIYF
.	.	TRBV12-2	TRBJ2-3	TGTGCAAGTCGCCTTCGGGACTGCCCCAGGGCGCAGTATTTT	CASRLRDCPRAQYF
.	.	TRBV7-9	TRBJ2-2	TGTGCCAGCAGCGAGGTGGCGGACACCGGGGAGCTGTTTTTT	CASSEVADTGELFF
.	.	TRBV5-5	TRBJ1-2	TGTGCCAGCAGCTTGGATGGGACTCCCTATGGCTACACCTTC	CASSLDGTPYGYTF
few	TRBD2	TRBV2	TRBJ2-7	TGTGCCAGCAGTTCGTTCAGGACTAGCGGGGACTACGAGCAGTACTTC	CASSSFRTSGDYEQYF
few	TRBD2	TRBV30	TRBJ2-3	TGTGCCTGGAGTTCGACGGGGGGGCGCACAGATACGCAGTATTTT	CAWSSTGGRTDTQYF
.	.	TRBV27	TRBJ2-7	TGTGCCAGCAGTTTATCGCCCAGGGCCTACGAGCAGTACTTC	CASSLSPRAYEQYF
.	.	TRBV5-1	TRBJ1-5	TGCGCCAGCAGAATTCCGGGACAATATAGCAATCAGCCCCAGCATTTT	CASRIPGQYSNQPQHF
.	TRBD1	TRBV5-1	TRBJ2-7	TGCGCCAGCAGCGCCTACGGGACAGGGGTGGGAGAGCAGTACTTC	CASSAYGTGVGEQYF
.	TRBD1	TRBV5-1	TRBJ2-7	TGCGCCAGTTCCGACAGGGTCTCCTACGAGCAGTACTTC	CASSDRVSYEQYF
once	.	TRBV5-1	TRBJ1-4	TGCGCCAGCAGCGCCTCGGGATCAACTAATGAAAAACTGTTTTTT	CASSASGSTNEKLFF
.	TRBD1	TRBV12-3/TRBV12-4	TRBJ1-4	TGTGCCACCTCACAGGGGGCGAGTGAAAAACTGTTTTTT	CATSQGASEKLFF
few	TRBD1	TRBV6-5	TRBJ1-5	TGTGCCAGCAGTTCCTTACGGACAGGGATACAGCCCCAGCATTTT	CASSSLRTGIQPQHF
.	TRBD2	TRBV27	TRBJ2-7	TGTGCCAGCAGTTCCCGAGGACTAGCGGGGGGCTCGACCTACGAGCAGTACTTC	CASSSRGLAGGSTYEQYF
.	.	TRBV19	TRBJ2-1	TGTGCCAGTACCGAAACAGGGAACCGTTACAATGAGCAGTTCTTC	CASTETGNRYNEQFF
.	TRBD2	TRBV27	TRBJ2-5	TGTGCCAGCAGTCCGAATCCGGGATTAGCGGGGCAAGAGACCCAGTACTTC	CASSPNPGLAGQETQYF
.	.	TRBV27	TRBJ1-1	TGTGCCAGCAGTTTCCGGGGTACCGCTGAAGCTTTCTTT	CASSFRGTAEAFF
.	TRBD1	TRBV7-9	TRBJ1-1	TGTGCCAGCAACCCCGGGACAGGGGGGAACACTGAAGCTTTCTTT	CASNPGTGGNTEAFF
.	TRBD1	TRBV30	TRBJ1-2	TGTGCCTGGAAGACAGGGTTGGACTATGGCTACACCTTC	CAWKTGLDYGYTF
once	.	TRBV7-3	TRBJ2-3	TGTGCCAGCAGCTTCACCGGGAAATCAGATACGCAGTATTTT	CASSFTGKSDTQYF
.	TRBD2	TRBV19	TRBJ2-1	TGTGCCAGTAGTATCAACACGGGGACTACGTTCAATGAGCAGTTCTTC	CASSINTGTTFNEQFF
once	.	TRBV6-5	TRBJ1-6	TGTGCCAGCGGCGGGACCGCGTATAATTCACCCCTCCACTTT	CASGGTAYNSPLHF
.	TRBD1	TRBV7-9	TRBJ1-1	TGTGCCAGCAGCTTAGGGGCAGGGGGTACTGAAGCTTTCTTT	CASSLGAGGTEAFF
.	TRBD2	TRBV7-2	TRBJ2-1	TGTGCCAGCAGCTTAACTAGCGGGGGCTACAATGAGCAGTTCTTC	CASSLTSGGYNEQFF
.	.	TRBV7-2	TRBJ1-1	TGTGCCAGCAGCTTAGTCGGGAGGAACACTGAAGCTTTCTTT	CASSLVGRNTEAFF
.	TRBD2	TRBV2	TRBJ2-5	TGTGCCAGTAGAGGGCGGGGGGATAACCAAGAGACCCAGTACTTC	CASRGRGDNQETQYF
.	TRBD2	TRBV4-3	TRBJ2-1	TGCGCCAGCAGCCTCGTACCCCCAGCGGGGAACGACAATGAGCAGTTCTTC	CASSLVPPAGNDNEQFF
.	TRBD2	TRBV12-5	TRBJ2-2	TGTGCTAGTGGCCCACCTGATGGGGGGGGCACCGGGGAGCTGTTTTTT	CASGPPDGGGTGELFF
.	.	TRBV10-3	TRBJ2-2	TGTGCCATCAGTGAAATTTCCCCCCTGAACACCGGGGAGCTGTTTTTT	CAISEISPLNTGELFF